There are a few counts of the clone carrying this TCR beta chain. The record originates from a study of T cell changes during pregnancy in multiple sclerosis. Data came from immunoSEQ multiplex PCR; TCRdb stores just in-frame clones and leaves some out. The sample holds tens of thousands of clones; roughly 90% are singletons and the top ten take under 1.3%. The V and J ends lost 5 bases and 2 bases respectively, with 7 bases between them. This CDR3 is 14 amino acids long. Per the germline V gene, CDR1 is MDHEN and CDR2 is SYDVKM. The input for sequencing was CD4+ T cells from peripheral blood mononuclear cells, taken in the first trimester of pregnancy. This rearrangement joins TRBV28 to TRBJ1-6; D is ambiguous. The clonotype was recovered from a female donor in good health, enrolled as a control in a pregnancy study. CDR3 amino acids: CASSQVTYNSPLHF. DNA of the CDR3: TGTGCCAGCAGTCAGGTGACCTATAATTCACCCCTCCACTTT.